Listed here are 4 T cell receptor beta chains from one sample, sequenced in a study of tissue T cells after allogeneic stem cell transplantation. The sample's time point: mouse harvest day 7 after allogeneic transplant. Each mouse received 10^7 T-cell-depleted marrow cells plus 10^6 splenic CD5+ T cells by tail vein. Produced via immunoSEQ multiplex PCR; TCRdb's table is partial and in-frame only. The profile shows roughly 7,300 clones, 50% to 55% of them singletons. The sample comprised lymph node tissue. The receptors shown here come from a female BALB/c mouse given C57BL/6 T cells with graft-versus-host disease after an allogeneic hematopoietic cell transplant.

This clone was picked up one time. Germline and genes here are mouse. The missing CDR3 end, 1 residue past where the read stops, is filled in from the germline J gene. The gene calls are TRBV26 and TRBJ1-1; D call uncertain. Germline V gives CDR1 KGHPV, CDR2 FQNQEV (reference sequence). V was pared by 5 bases and J by 2 bases, with 6 bases between. The CDR3 spans 12 residues. The CDR3 protein is CASSVTNTEVFF. The DNA read from the CDR3 is TGTGCCAGCAGTGTCACTAACACAGAAGTCTTC.

A remark on this clone: Genes and germline are mouse. The read halts 1 residue ahead of the CDR3 end, with the missing end drawn from the germline J gene. The chain employs TRBV26 and TRBJ2-5; D is undetermined. From germline, CDR1 is KGHPV and CDR2 FQNQEV (reference sequence). The CDR3 runs to 12 residues. V was shortened by 0 bases and J by 6 bases, with 4 bases between the two germline ends. The covered CDR3 bases are TGTGCCAGCAGTCTGTCGAAGGACACCCAGTAC. Translated, it gives CASSLSKDTQY. The full CDR3 is CASSLSKDTQYF.

Points on this clone: The listed genes are named as in mouse. The read terminates 1 residue before the CDR3 end, so the remaining end is supplied by the germline J gene. This chain connects TRBV24 to TRBJ1-2; the D gene is possibly TRBD1 (5 bases). The germline V gene has CDR1 KGHTA and CDR2 FRNEEI. The CDR3 loop spans 15 amino acids. V lost 2 bases and J lost 2, with 12 bases in between. This CDR3 reads CASSLDRYRNSDYTF. Partial CDR3 DNA: TGTGCCAGCAGTCTGGATCGCTACAGGAACTCCGACTACACC.

A note on this clone: Genes and germline come from the mouse. The CDR3 is cut off 1 residue early in the read; its end comes from the germline J gene. The chain recombines TRBV12-2 with TRBJ1-6; D gene uncertain. Being an ORF, TRBJ1-6 has a function that is uncertain. In germline, CDR1 is SGHLS, CDR2 HYDKME. The V gene lost 4 bases and the J gene lost 0 bases, with 9 bases spanning the gap. CDR3 length equals 15 residues. The DNA read from the CDR3 is TGTGCCAGCTCCCTGGCACTTTCCTATAATTCGCCCCTCTAC. Encoded protein: CASSLALSYNSPLY. In full, the CDR3 reads CASSLALSYNSPLYF.